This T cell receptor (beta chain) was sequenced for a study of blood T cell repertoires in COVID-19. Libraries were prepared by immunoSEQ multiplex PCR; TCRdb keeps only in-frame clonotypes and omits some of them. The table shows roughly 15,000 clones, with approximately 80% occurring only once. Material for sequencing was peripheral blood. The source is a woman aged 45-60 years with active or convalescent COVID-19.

The CDR3 bases are TGTGCCAGCAGCGTGGCGGTTCTCGAGACCCAGTACTTC. Its protein is CASSVAVLETQYF. The J gene is TRBJ2-5, the V gene TRBV11-3; D is uncertain. Germline-derived CDR1 and CDR2 are SGHNT and YENEEA. The germline V and J ends were trimmed by 5 bases and 5 bases, with 12 bases remaining between them. This CDR3 comprises 13 residues.